This TCR beta chain was obtained from a study of shared clonotypes between healthy human individuals. This table comes from immunoSEQ multiplex PCR, and its TCRdb copy is limited to in-frame clones, with some not included. The sample holds 2 million to 2.5 million clones, under 95% seen once. The sample comprised naive CD4+ T cells from PBMCs. Subset of the sample: CD45RA+ positively selected. The sequence was obtained from a man between 18 and 29 years old in good health. Some clones in this sample may be carry-over from other donors' samples.

CDR3 amino acids: CASSLWNQGGQPQHF. The DNA of the CDR3 is TGTGCCAGCAGTTTATGGAATCAGGGTGGTCAGCCCCAGCATTTT. The rearrangement links TRBV28 to TRBJ1-5; D is possibly TRBD1 (5 bases). The germline V gene has CDR1 MDHEN and CDR2 SYDVKM. V lost 0 bases and J 6 bases, leaving 12 bases between the germline ends. The CDR3 is 15 residues long.